A single TCR beta chain is shown here with its context. Its antigen is as yet unknown. The entry originates in a study of Ad26.COV2.S vaccination and SARS-CoV-2 variants. Findings and limits, study-wide: Non-spike TCR breadth did not differ much between vaccine and placebo recipients. People who got the vaccine had more spike-specific TCR breadth than people who got placebo.

CDR1 SQVTM and CDR2 ANQGSEA come from the germline V gene. The CDR3 is 11 amino acids. V shed 3 bases and J shed 6 bases, with 8 bases lying between them. The method was immunoSEQ multiplex PCR; TCRdb's version includes in-frame clones alone and lacks a portion of them. The top ten clones hold around 4.5% of a sample with about 350,000 clones, around nine tenths of them seen once. Indicated treatment: roughly 18 received Ad26.COV2.S at low or high dose, single or two shots; 5 received placebo; per-sample allocation not given. The study sampled participants on day 63 after the first vaccine or placebo injection. An adult donor aged 18-55 years was enrolled in Boston. The vaccine delivered Wuhan-strain SARS-CoV-2 spike through an Ad26 vector.

The chain uses TRBV29-1 and TRBJ1-1; D unresolved. The receptor was derived from a person aged 18-65 years who received the Ad26.COV2.S COVID-19 vaccine or a placebo. The material sequenced was peripheral blood, taken in a trial of Ad26.COV2.S vaccine versus placebo. DNA of the CDR3: TGCAGCGTTGATTTTGGGGCTGAAGCTTTCTTT. Translated, it gives CSVDFGAEAFF.